Listed below are T cell receptor beta chains from one sample, sequenced in a study of blood T cell repertoires in COVID-19. Libraries were prepared by immunoSEQ multiplex PCR; TCRdb keeps only in-frame clonotypes and omits some of them. The table includes 400,000 or so clones, around 89% detected once. Material: PBMCs or T cells enriched from blood (not recorded which). These receptors were obtained from a young man who had recovered from COVID-19. CDR3s include the opening cysteine and the closing phenylalanine or tryptophan. A D gene is named only where the DNA matches it firmly. Expanded clones are given a class, and other clones once, few, many or no size at all.

J gene | D gene | V gene | clone size | CDR3 length | CDR3 protein | CDR3 DNA
TRBJ2-6 | . | TRBV5-5 | . | 18 | CASSLLRTDTSGANVLTF | TGTGCCAGCAGCTTGCTGAGGACAGACACGTCTGGGGCCAACGTCCTGACTTTC
TRBJ2-1 | . | TRBV6-6 | . | 13 | CASSYATDLEQFF | TGTGCCAGCAGTTACGCCACAGATCTTGAGCAGTTCTTC
TRBJ1-2 | TRBD1 | TRBV19 | . | 14 | CASSFGQAAYGYTF | TGTGCCAGTAGTTTCGGACAGGCGGCCTATGGCTACACCTTC
TRBJ1-2 | TRBD1 | TRBV30 | . | 13 | CAWRQGLSYGYTF | TGTGCCTGGAGACAGGGGTTAAGCTATGGCTACACCTTC
TRBJ1-2 | . | TRBV5-8 | . | 14 | CASSLAFTNYGYTF | TGTGCCAGCAGCTTGGCTTTTACTAACTATGGCTACACCTTC
TRBJ2-5 | TRBD1 | TRBV13 | . | 14 | CASSVYRGMETQYF | TGTGCCAGCAGCGTATACAGGGGGATGGAGACCCAGTACTTC
TRBJ2-2 | . | TRBV6-5 | . | 13 | CASLRANTGELFF | TGTGCCAGCCTGCGGGCGAACACCGGGGAGCTGTTTTTT
TRBJ1-2 | TRBD1 | TRBV11-2 | . | 15 | CASSWGGQGYYGYTF | TGTGCCAGCAGCTGGGGGGGACAGGGCTACTATGGCTACACCTTC
TRBJ2-7 | TRBD1 | TRBV28 | once | 16 | CASSTSQGEMTYEQYF | TGTGCCAGCAGTACTTCACAGGGGGAAATGACCTACGAGCAGTACTTC
TRBJ1-4 | . | TRBV7-9 | . | 16 | CASSLGPGTTNEKLFF | TGTGCCAGCAGCTTAGGCCCAGGGACAACGAATGAAAAACTGTTTTTT
TRBJ1-5 | . | TRBV21-1 | . | 16 | CASSKFRGQGNQPQHF | TGTGCCAGCAGCAAATTCAGGGGGCAAGGCAATCAGCCCCAGCATTTT
TRBJ1-1 | . | TRBV6-5 | . | 14 | CASSYQTDNTEAFF | TGTGCCAGCAGTTACCAGACAGACAACACTGAAGCTTTCTTT
TRBJ2-7 | . | TRBV12-2 | . | 18 | CASRPPLGQGWSGDEQYF | TGTGCAAGTCGCCCCCCACTCGGGCAGGGTTGGAGCGGGGACGAGCAGTACTTC
TRBJ2-5 | . | TRBV29-1 | . | 13 | CSVLAGSQETQYF | TGCAGCGTTCTCGCAGGGTCTCAAGAGACCCAGTACTTC
TRBJ1-5 | . | TRBV28 | . | 17 | CASSSHDGTWMNQPQHF | TGTGCCAGCAGTTCCCATGACGGGACTTGGATGAATCAGCCCCAGCATTTT
TRBJ2-5 | TRBD2 | TRBV3-1/TRBV3-2 | . | 16 | CASSQNGLGPGETQYF | TGTGCCAGCAGCCAGAATGGACTAGGGCCCGGGGAGACCCAGTACTTC
TRBJ2-7 | . | TRBV19 | . | 14 | CASSTGGGPYEQYF | TGTGCCAGTAGTACCGGAGGTGGGCCGTACGAGCAGTACTTC
TRBJ2-7 | . | TRBV30 | . | 11 | CATGGAYEQYF | TGTGCCACCGGGGGAGCCTACGAGCAGTACTTC
TRBJ1-4 | . | TRBV2 | . | 15 | CASREADSPNEKLFF | TGTGCCAGCAGGGAAGCGGACAGCCCTAATGAAAAACTGTTTTTT
TRBJ2-1 | TRBD2 | TRBV5-1 | few | 17 | CASSEGTSGISYNEQFF | TGCGCCAGCAGTGAAGGGACTAGCGGGATATCCTACAATGAGCAGTTCTTC
TRBJ1-6 | TRBD1 | TRBV19 | few | 16 | CASSIETGTGNSPLHF | TGTGCCAGTAGTATAGAAACCGGGACAGGCAATTCACCCCTCCACTTT
TRBJ1-2 | TRBD1 | TRBV10-3 | . | 14 | CAIRPQGANYGYTF | TGTGCCATCAGGCCACAGGGGGCTAACTATGGCTACACCTTC
TRBJ2-1 | TRBD2 | TRBV4-1 | . | 16 | CASSQDRLAGVDEQFF | TGCGCCAGCAGCCAAGATAGACTAGCGGGAGTGGATGAGCAGTTCTTC
TRBJ2-3 | TRBD2 | TRBV2 | . | 15 | CASSVSGSSADTQYF | TGTGCCAGCAGTGTTAGCGGGAGTAGCGCAGATACGCAGTATTTT
TRBJ2-7 | . | TRBV3-1/TRBV3-2 | once | 13 | CASSQGQNYEQYF | TGTGCCAGCAGCCAAGGACAGAACTACGAGCAGTACTTC
TRBJ2-3 | . | TRBV9 | . | 16 | CASSVVTGTSTDTQYF | TGTGCCAGCAGCGTAGTTACAGGCACTAGCACAGATACGCAGTATTTT
TRBJ2-7 | TRBD2 | TRBV25-1 | . | 18 | CASSDSGTSGRITYEQYF | TGTGCCAGCAGTGATTCAGGGACTAGCGGGAGAATTACCTACGAGCAGTACTTC
TRBJ2-3 | TRBD2 | TRBV19 | . | 15 | CASTPGGRATDTQYF | TGTGCCAGTACCCCCGGCGGGAGGGCGACAGATACGCAGTATTTT
TRBJ1-1 | . | TRBV6-5 | . | 13 | CASRKLGYREAFF | TGTGCCAGCAGAAAACTAGGATACCGTGAAGCTTTCTTT
TRBJ2-5 | . | TRBV5-6 | . | 14 | CASSLIELKETQYF | TGTGCCAGCAGCTTGATAGAACTAAAAGAGACCCAGTACTTC
TRBJ1-2 | TRBD1 | TRBV28 | . | 13 | CASSGQGLDGYTF | TGTGCCAGCAGCGGACAGGGGTTGGATGGCTACACCTTC
TRBJ2-5 | . | TRBV6-5 | . | 14 | CASSPMVTGETQYF | TGTGCCAGCAGTCCCATGGTAACAGGGGAGACCCAGTACTTC
TRBJ2-1 | TRBD2 | TRBV7-2 | . | 17 | CASSLGPAGGPGNEQFF | TGTGCCAGCAGCTTAGGCCCGGCGGGAGGGCCGGGCAATGAGCAGTTCTTC
TRBJ2-7 | TRBD1 | TRBV11-2 | . | 14 | CASSQGQGYYEQYF | TGTGCCAGCAGCCAAGGACAGGGCTATTACGAGCAGTACTTC
TRBJ1-5 | . | TRBV28 | . | 17 | CASSFLYRDYSNQPQHF | TGTGCCAGCAGTTTTTTATACAGGGACTATAGCAATCAGCCCCAGCATTTT
TRBJ2-5 | TRBD2 | TRBV7-8 | . | 21 | CASSRRNKPSGHGVVRETQYF | TGTGCCAGCAGCCGCCGCAACAAACCTAGCGGGCATGGGGTAGTCCGTGAGACCCAGTACTTC